The next 31 T cell receptor beta chains were all read from a single sample in a study of graft-versus-host responses after intestinal transplantation (dated by TCRdb to the early 2020s). No antigen has been assigned to these receptors. This sample's time point label indicates: cells obtained before transplantation from donor or recipient. Library creation used the immunoSEQ multiplex PCR assay. Entries here come from immuneACCESS through TCRdb and include only in-frame sequences with V and J called. Some clones fail to appear in such tables; in the studies checked, an unresolved V gene covers under half of the shortfall, and the cause of the remainder is unknown. This sample lists about 120,000 clones; about 95% were detected once. Over 2.5% of the sample is taken by the ten largest. The sample consisted of unstimulated CD8+ T cells sorted from spleen or lymph node cells, taken before intestinal transplant. The receptors come from a human donor who received an intestinal transplant.

The chain recombines TRBV9 with TRBJ2-1; weak D call: TRBD1 (5 bases). The CDR3 is 12 residues long. CDR1 is SGDLS and CDR2 is YYNGEE in the germline V gene. Trimming shortened V by 4 bases and J by 6 bases, and 8 bases separated the two germline ends. The CDR3 spells CASSPDSNEQFF. The CDR3 nucleotides read TGTGCCAGCAGCCCCGACAGCAATGAGCAGTTCTTC.

The rearrangement uses TRBV20-1 and TRBJ2-1; no firm D call. The CDR3 totals 10 residues. Trimming removed 3 bases from V and 5 bases from J, with 2 bases in between. Germline V CDR1 and CDR2: DFQATT, SNEGSKA (reference sequence). The CDR3, as DNA: TGCAGTGCTAGGAACAATGAGCAGTTCTTC. Its protein product is CSARNNEQFF.

The V and J genes are TRBV28 and TRBJ2-5, with D perhaps matching TRBD1 or TRBD2 (5 bases each). Germline V lookup: CDR1 MDHEN, CDR2 SYDVKM. Trimming pared 5 bases from V and 4 bases from J, leaving 11 bases between. The CDR3 length is 13 residues. The CDR3 region has the DNA TGTGCCAGCAGTAGGGGACCAGGAGAGACCCAGTACTTC. It codes for CASSRGPGETQYF.

The chain links TRBV19 to TRBJ2-7; 13 bases line up with TRBD2. The CDR3 is made up of 18 amino acids. Germline CDR1 is LNHDA and CDR2 is SQIVND (reference sequence). V dropped 5 bases and J dropped 1; count of bases not matched to a gene: 11. In DNA, the CDR3 is TGTGCCAGTAGTTCTGGACTAGCGGGAGATGGAGGGTCCTACGAGCAGTACTTC. This gives the protein CASSSGLAGDGGSYEQYF.

The chain has TRBV4-1 and TRBJ1-1; perhaps TRBD1 as D (5 bases). V was clipped by 4 bases and J by 10 bases, with 13 bases between them. The germline CDR1 and CDR2 sequences are MGHRA and YSYEKL. The CDR3 loop spans 12 amino acids. The CDR3 DNA sequence: TGCGCCAGCAGCCGGGACGGTGTAGGAGCTTTCTTT. This encodes CASSRDGVGAFF.

As for this clone: Additional DNA sequences in this sample encode the identical CDR3. The chain links TRBV28 to TRBJ1-4; 8 nucleotides align to TRBD1. The CDR3 extends over 15 amino acids. V dropped 6 bases and J dropped 8; count of bases not matched to a gene: 11. In germline, CDR1 is MDHEN, CDR2 SYDVKM. The chain's CDR3 is CASSPRQGYGEKLFF. CDR3 bases: TGTGCCAGCAGCCCCCGACAGGGGTATGGGGAAAAACTGTTTTTT. The complete variable domain, with remaining parts taken from reference TRBV28 and TRBJ1-4, reads DVKVTQSSRYLVKRTGEKVFLECVQDMDHENMFWYRQDPGLGLRLIYFSYDVKMKEKGDIPEGYSVSREKKERFSLILESASTNQTSMYLCASSPRQGYGEKLFFGSGTQLSVL.

The chain is built from TRBV28 and TRBJ2-2, with D tentatively TRBD1 (5 bases). The CDR3 is 14 amino acids. V was shortened by 1 base and J by 5 bases, with 8 bases between the two germline ends. Germline V CDR1 and CDR2: MDHEN, SYDVKM. CDR3 protein: CASSLYQGTGELFF. The CDR3, as DNA: TGTGCCAGCAGTTTATATCAGGGAACCGGGGAGCTGTTTTTT.

This clone was seen more than once but under ten times. J is TRBJ1-4 and V is TRBV13, with TRBD1 as a possible D gene (6 bases). Trimming took off 5 bases at V and 4 bases at J, with 14 bases between the two ends. Germline CDR1 PRHDT, CDR2 FYEKMQ (reference sequence). This CDR3 has 15 residues. The chain's CDR3 is CASSLRDTNNEKLFF. The CDR3 DNA follows: TGTGCCAGCAGCCTCCGGGACACCAATAATGAAAAACTGTTTTTT.

The chain links TRBV28 to TRBJ2-6; the D gene could be TRBD1 or TRBD2 (6 bases each). CDR1 MDHEN and CDR2 SYDVKM come from the germline V gene. The CDR3 covers 19 residues. The V and J ends lost 6 bases and 0 bases respectively, with 21 bases between them. CDR3 loop: CASSYTPQEGVSGANVLTF. The CDR3 nucleotides read TGTGCCAGCAGCTATACCCCGCAGGAGGGGGTCTCTGGGGCCAACGTCCTGACTTTC.

This chain joins TRBV27 and TRBJ2-7, with 10 positions matching TRBD2. Germline lookup yields CDR1 MNHEY and CDR2 SMNVEV (reference sequence). J lost 5 bases, V lost 6 bases, and 7 bases had no gene match. The CDR3 has 14 residues. The CDR3 loop reads CASSLGLASDEQYF. In DNA form, the CDR3 reads TGTGCCAGCAGCTTGGGACTAGCGTCAGACGAGCAGTACTTC.

The chain employs TRBV4-1 and TRBJ1-4; no reliable D call. V lost 0 bases and J lost 6, with 8 bases in between. Germline CDR1 is MGHRA and CDR2 is YSYEKL. The CDR3 has 14 residues. Written as DNA, the CDR3 is TGCGCCAGCAGCCAAGAAGAGGGATATGAAAAACTGTTTTTT. This codes for CASSQEEGYEKLFF.

The rearrangement links TRBV15 to TRBJ1-2; 8 bases align to TRBD1. The V gene's germline CDR1 is LNHNV and CDR2 YYDKDF (reference sequence). CDR3 size: 15 residues. J was trimmed by 6 bases and V by 1 base; bases with no gene match: 7. The chain's CDR3 is CATSRVSGGFDGYTF. In nucleotides, the CDR3 is TGTGCCACCAGCAGAGTTTCAGGGGGCTTTGATGGCTACACCTTC.

The chain recombines TRBV6-1 with TRBJ1-5; possible D gene TRBD1, 5 bases. The CDR3 has 15 amino acids. Germline values: CDR1 MNHNS, CDR2 SASEGT. V was shortened by 5 bases and J by 1 base, with 12 bases between the two germline ends. Written as DNA, the CDR3 is TGTGCCAGCAGTAAGAACAGGCTCAGCAATCAGCCCCAGCATTTT. This codes for CASSKNRLSNQPQHF.

V is TRBV27 and J is TRBJ2-1; D remains unclear. Looked up from germline, CDR1 is MNHEY and CDR2 is SMNVEV (reference sequence). V lost 6 bases, J lost 14 bases, and 17 bases lay in between. The CDR3 consists of 12 residues. This CDR3 reads CASSSLDALEFF. The DNA for the CDR3 is TGTGCCAGCAGCTCCCTGGACGCTCTGGAGTTCTTC.

The J gene is TRBJ2-1, the V gene TRBV9; weak D call: TRBD2 (5 bases). Germline loops: CDR1 SGDLS, CDR2 YYNGEE. V dropped 0 bases and J dropped 5 bases, with 9 bases sitting between them. CDR3 length: 14 amino acids. As DNA, the CDR3 is TGTGCCAGCAGCGTAGGAGGGAGTAACAATGAGCAGTTCTTC. Translation: CASSVGGSNNEQFF.

This CDR3 reads CATLGPDTQYF. In nucleotides, the CDR3 is TGTGCCACCCTAGGCCCGGATACGCAGTATTTT. V gene TRBV27 combines with J gene TRBJ2-3, with D unresolved. CDR1 and CDR2 (germline): MNHEY, SMNVEV (reference sequence). The CDR3 extends over 11 amino acids. V shed 10 bases and J shed 6 bases, with 11 bases lying between them.

The chain links TRBV28 to TRBJ2-7; 10 positions agree with TRBD1. Germline V lookup: CDR1 MDHEN, CDR2 SYDVKM. V gave up 6 bases and J gave up 6 bases; unmatched junction bases: 8. The CDR3 runs 14 residues. DNA of the CDR3: TGTGCCAGCAGCACCCGGGACAGGGGACGCGAGCAGTACTTC. Translation gives CASSTRDRGREQYF.

This rearrangement joins TRBV28 to TRBJ2-5; D remains unclear. The CDR3 is made up of 9 amino acids. V lost 5 bases, J lost 14 bases, and 9 bases lay in between. Germline CDR1 reads MDHEN; CDR2 reads SYDVKM. The CDR3 DNA follows: TGTGCCAGCAGTCCTCCCCTATACTTC. Translated: CASSPPLYF.

The gene calls are TRBV23-1 and TRBJ2-1; D is uncertain. TRBV23-1 carries the ORF label, with uncertain function. V lost 1 base and J lost 10, with 11 bases in between. The CDR3 loop spans 13 amino acids. The CDR3 protein is CASSQFLPWEQFF. The CDR3 nucleotides read TGCGCCAGCAGTCAATTTCTGCCCTGGGAGCAGTTCTTC.

This chain joins TRBV27 and TRBJ2-1, with 9 bases fitting TRBD2. The trim removed 2 bases at V and 0 bases at J, leaving 5 bases unmatched. The CDR3 runs to 17 residues. Germline loops: CDR1 MNHEY, CDR2 SMNVEV (reference sequence). The CDR3: CASSLGLASSSYNEQFF. The CDR3 region has the DNA TGTGCCAGCAGTTTAGGACTAGCGTCTAGCTCCTACAATGAGCAGTTCTTC.

The rearrangement links TRBV7-9 to TRBJ2-2, with 9 positions matching TRBD2. J gave up 0 bases and V 3 bases, and 2 bases lay outside the gene matches. CDR1 and CDR2 from the germline V gene are SEHNR and FQNEAQ (reference sequence). CDR3 size: 16 residues. This CDR3 reads CASSFPSGTNTGELFF. The CDR3 nucleotides read TGTGCCAGCAGCTTTCCTAGCGGGACGAACACCGGGGAGCTGTTTTTT.

The chain is built from TRBV7-6 and TRBJ2-7, with a tentative D call TRBD1 (6 bases). This CDR3 has 16 residues. V lost 5 bases, J lost 0 bases, and 17 bases lay in between. Germline-derived CDR1 and CDR2 are SGHVS and FNYEAQ. The DNA for the CDR3 is TGTGCCAGCAGCCCCGTGATGGGGGCCCCCTCCTACGAGCAGTACTTC. It codes for CASSPVMGAPSYEQYF. Full variable domain (missing parts from reference TRBV7-6 and TRBJ2-7): GAGVSQSPRYKVTKRGQDVALRCDPISGHVSLYWYRQALGQGPEFLTYFNYEAQQDKSGLPNDRFSAERPEGSISTLTIQRTEQRDSAMYRCASSPVMGAPSYEQYFGPGTRLTVT.

Turning to this clone: Additional DNA sequences in this sample encode the identical CDR3. This chain connects TRBV4-2 to TRBJ2-1, with 8 bases that match TRBD1. The CDR3 is made up of 13 amino acids. J lost 14 bases, V lost 4 bases, and 10 bases had no gene match. Germline V CDR1 and CDR2: LGHNA, YNFKEQ. CDR3 protein: CASSLKPGTGEFF. As DNA, the CDR3 is TGTGCCAGCAGCCTGAAACCCGGGACAGGCGAGTTCTTC.

This rearrangement joins TRBV7-6 to TRBJ2-3; TRBD1 agrees at 7 bases. Germline V gene data show CDR1 as SGHVS and CDR2 as FNYEAQ. The CDR3 contains 17 residues. The V and J ends lost 3 bases and 2 bases, in that order; junction bases with no gene match: 11. The CDR3 DNA sequence: TGTGCCAGCAGCTTTTCCCGGCAGGGGGTGACCACAGATACGCAGTATTTT. It yields the protein CASSFSRQGVTTDTQYF.

The J gene is TRBJ2-1, the V gene TRBV27, with D possibly matching TRBD1 (6 bases). CDR1 MNHEY and CDR2 SMNVEV come from the germline V gene (reference sequence). Trimming left V 5 bases short and J 2 bases short, with 13 bases between. The length of the CDR3 is 15 residues. CDR3 amino acids: CASSPGWDTYNEQFF. In DNA, the CDR3 is TGTGCCAGCAGTCCGGGTTGGGACACCTACAATGAGCAGTTCTTC.

This chain uses TRBV13 with TRBJ2-7, with D perhaps TRBD1 (7 bases). The V and J ends lost 5 bases and 6 bases respectively, with 20 bases between them. The CDR3 runs to 15 residues. The germline gives CDR1 PRHDT, CDR2 FYEKMQ (reference sequence). The CDR3: CASSPRGPGDREQYF. The CDR3 nucleotides read TGTGCCAGCAGCCCAAGGGGGCCGGGAGACCGCGAGCAGTACTTC.

The sample holds one count of this clone. This chain uses TRBV29-1 with TRBJ2-7, with TRBD1 identical over 9 bases. Trimming removed 6 bases from V and 3 bases from J; junction bases left unmatched: 9. Germline lookup yields CDR1 SQVTM and CDR2 ANQGSEA. The CDR3 has 14 amino acids. The CDR3 region has the DNA TGCAGCGTGACTACGGGACAGGGAATCTACGAGCAGTACTTC. This codes for CSVTTGQGIYEQYF.

This clone was observed a handful of times. This chain connects TRBV4-1 to TRBJ2-7; 11 bases are shared with TRBD2. CDR3 length: 17 residues. The germline V gene has CDR1 MGHRA and CDR2 YSYEKL. V shed 5 bases, J shed 1 base, and the junction held 10 bases outside the gene matches. Written as DNA, the CDR3 is TGCGCCAGCAGCTGCCCCAGACTAGCGGGACGATCCTACGAGCAGTACTTC. This codes for CASSCPRLAGRSYEQYF.

The chain couples TRBV25-1 to TRBJ1-5; the D gene is possibly TRBD1 (6 bases). From germline, CDR1 is MGHDK and CDR2 SYGVNS. Trimming took 5 bases from V and 7 from J, leaving 18 bases between them. There are 15 residues in the CDR3. CDR3 sequence reads: CASSPPGGGLQPQHF. CDR3 in DNA: TGTGCCAGCAGTCCGCCCGGAGGGGGATTACAGCCCCAGCATTTT.

The chain joins TRBV28 to TRBJ2-7; D not certain. The V and J ends lost 5 bases and 3 bases respectively, with 8 bases between them. The CDR3 runs to 12 residues. Per germline, CDR1 MDHEN and CDR2 SYDVKM. The CDR3: CASSHGDYEQYF. The CDR3 DNA reads as TGTGCCAGCAGTCATGGGGACTACGAGCAGTACTTC.

Here the CDR3 DNA reads TGTGCCAGCAACGGACTAGCGGGGCGACGCGAGCAGTACTTC. Translated, it gives CASNGLAGRREQYF. The chain links TRBV11-2 to TRBJ2-7, with 12 bases identical to TRBD2. The CDR3 length is 14 residues. J lost 6 bases, V lost 7 bases, and 7 bases had no gene match. Per germline, CDR1 SGHAT and CDR2 FQNNGV.